This TCR beta chain was recorded in a study of T cells in Graves' hyperthyroidism and ophthalmopathy. Study summary: Sampling of peripheral blood happened at initial diagnosis, prior to any treatment. Notes on the study in general: Clonotypes that were expanded in thyroid above 0.001 mostly appeared in blood too.

Thyroid ultrasound, orbital computed tomography, clinical symptoms, and serum thyroxine and TRAb underpinned diagnoses. V was clipped by 9 bases and J by 4 bases, with 18 bases between them. There are 14 residues in the CDR3. Germline V lookup: CDR1 LNHDA, CDR2 SQIVND (reference sequence). Many counts were recorded for this clonotype. What it recognizes is unknown. Amplified regions were TCR beta CDR3 sequences from RNA transcripts. In the first-round RT-PCR of the TCR CDR3, the HTBI primer set was used. One entry per CDR3 protein, called by TCRdb with MiXCR from the multiplex PCR reads. The sample contains about 360,000 distinct CDR3 sequences, about 12% of which appear only once.

This receptor was taken from a woman aged 18-29 years with Graves' hyperthyroidism. V and J are TRBV19 and TRBJ1-2; possibly TRBD1 for D (5 bases). The specimen was blood. The CDR3 loop reads CASHSGGDGYGYTF. DNA for the CDR3: TGTGCCAGCCACTCCGGAGGGGACGGCTATGGCTACACCTTC.